Listed below are T cell receptor beta chains from one sample, sequenced in a study of T cell changes during pregnancy in multiple sclerosis. The repertoire was sequenced with immunoSEQ multiplex PCR; TCRdb's copy has only in-frame clones and lacks some. The sample yields about 71,000 clones, approximately 94% seen once. The material sequenced was peripheral blood, taken in the third trimester of pregnancy. The receptor source for this set is a female donor with multiple sclerosis, enrolled in a pregnancy study. Each CDR3 is given with its conserved first and last residue. The D gene is left open where the match is weak. Only part of the rows carry a size: once, few, many, or a class if the clone is expanded.

v_call: TRBV14
clone_size: once
d_call: NA
j_call: TRBJ1-3
cdr3_aa: CASSQATRPGNTIYF
cdr3_nt: TGTGCCAGCAGCCAAGCGACACGTCCTGGAAACACCATATATTTT

v_call: TRBV7-9
clone_size: NA
d_call: NA
j_call: TRBJ1-4
cdr3_aa: CASSYRQDNEKLFF
cdr3_nt: TGTGCCAGCAGCTACAGGCAGGATAATGAAAAACTGTTTTTT

v_call: TRBV25-1
clone_size: once
d_call: NA
j_call: TRBJ2-7
cdr3_aa: CASSREGYEQYF
cdr3_nt: TGTGCCAGCAGTCGGGAAGGGTACGAGCAGTACTTC

v_call: TRBV7-3
clone_size: NA
d_call: NA
j_call: TRBJ2-1
cdr3_aa: CASSLFVGGGYNEQFF
cdr3_nt: TGTGCCAGCAGCTTATTTGTGGGAGGAGGTTACAATGAGCAGTTCTTC

v_call: TRBV2
clone_size: few
d_call: NA
j_call: TRBJ2-1
cdr3_aa: CASTGGLDEQFF
cdr3_nt: TGTGCCAGCACGGGGGGCTTGGATGAGCAGTTCTTC

v_call: TRBV29-1
clone_size: NA
d_call: TRBD1
j_call: TRBJ2-1
cdr3_aa: CSVVRTGHNEQFF
cdr3_nt: TGCAGCGTTGTACGGACAGGCCACAATGAGCAGTTCTTC

v_call: TRBV5-6
clone_size: NA
d_call: TRBD2
j_call: TRBJ2-3
cdr3_aa: CASSSQLAGVADTQYF
cdr3_nt: TGTGCCAGCAGCTCGCAACTAGCGGGAGTGGCAGATACGCAGTATTTT

v_call: TRBV5-1
clone_size: NA
d_call: TRBD1
j_call: TRBJ2-5
cdr3_aa: CASSFTTGGQGETQYF
cdr3_nt: TGCGCCAGCAGCTTTACTACAGGGGGCCAGGGAGAGACCCAGTACTTC

v_call: TRBV4-1
clone_size: NA
d_call: TRBD2
j_call: TRBJ2-3
cdr3_aa: CASSHGTSGTDTQYF
cdr3_nt: TGCGCCAGCAGCCACGGGACTAGCGGAACAGATACGCAGTATTTT

v_call: TRBV6-5
clone_size: NA
d_call: TRBD1
j_call: TRBJ2-1
cdr3_aa: CASGSVGDRTYNEQFF
cdr3_nt: TGTGCCAGCGGTTCTGTAGGGGACAGAACCTACAATGAGCAGTTCTTC

v_call: TRBV25-1
clone_size: NA
d_call: NA
j_call: TRBJ2-7
cdr3_aa: CASSEASTGSYEQYF
cdr3_nt: TGTGCCAGCAGTGAAGCCTCGACAGGCTCCTACGAGCAGTACTTC

v_call: TRBV18
clone_size: NA
d_call: TRBD1
j_call: TRBJ2-7
cdr3_aa: CASSPGTGLPEQYF
cdr3_nt: TGTGCCAGCTCCCCCGGGACAGGTCTCCCCGAGCAGTACTTC

v_call: TRBV7-2
clone_size: NA
d_call: NA
j_call: TRBJ1-3
cdr3_aa: CASSPETGSPDSGNTIYF
cdr3_nt: TGTGCCAGCAGCCCCGAAACCGGGTCCCCGGACTCTGGAAACACCATATATTTT

v_call: TRBV5-1
clone_size: NA
d_call: TRBD1
j_call: TRBJ1-2
cdr3_aa: CASSLGRDRVNYGYTF
cdr3_nt: TGCGCCAGCAGCTTGGGTCGGGACAGGGTTAACTATGGCTACACCTTC

v_call: TRBV28
clone_size: NA
d_call: TRBD2
j_call: TRBJ2-2
cdr3_aa: CASRAGTSSGELFF
cdr3_nt: TGTGCCAGCAGGGCCGGGACTAGCTCCGGGGAGCTGTTTTTT

v_call: TRBV5-4
clone_size: NA
d_call: TRBD2
j_call: TRBJ2-5
cdr3_aa: CASGTSGPQETQYF
cdr3_nt: TGTGCCAGCGGGACTAGCGGTCCACAAGAGACCCAGTACTTC

v_call: TRBV4-1
clone_size: NA
d_call: TRBD1
j_call: TRBJ2-7
cdr3_aa: CASSRTGIYEQYF
cdr3_nt: TGCGCCAGCAGCCGGACAGGGATCTACGAGCAGTACTTC

v_call: TRBV19
clone_size: NA
d_call: TRBD1
j_call: TRBJ2-7
cdr3_aa: CASRPRVTGIDEQYF
cdr3_nt: TGTGCCAGTAGACCACGCGTGACAGGGATCGACGAGCAGTACTTC

v_call: TRBV10-3
clone_size: NA
d_call: NA
j_call: TRBJ1-2
cdr3_aa: CAISEGEEQGTCYTF
cdr3_nt: TGTGCCATCAGCGAGGGCGAGGAGCAGGGTACTTGCTACACCTTC

v_call: TRBV29-1
clone_size: NA
d_call: NA
j_call: TRBJ2-3
cdr3_aa: CSATIGAATDTQYF
cdr3_nt: TGCAGCGCTACGATAGGGGCTGCCACAGATACGCAGTATTTT

v_call: TRBV5-6
clone_size: NA
d_call: NA
j_call: TRBJ2-1
cdr3_aa: CASSLAGGFNNEQFF
cdr3_nt: TGTGCCAGCAGCTTGGCAGGGGGGTTCAACAATGAGCAGTTCTTC

v_call: TRBV6-4
clone_size: NA
d_call: TRBD2
j_call: TRBJ2-2
cdr3_aa: CASSAGLETGELFF
cdr3_nt: TGTGCCAGCAGTGCGGGACTAGAGACCGGGGAGCTGTTTTTT

v_call: TRBV7-9
clone_size: NA
d_call: NA
j_call: TRBJ2-7
cdr3_aa: CASSTWQSNSYEQYF
cdr3_nt: TGTGCCAGCAGCACCTGGCAGTCAAACTCCTACGAGCAGTACTTC

v_call: TRBV7-8
clone_size: NA
d_call: NA
j_call: TRBJ2-3
cdr3_aa: CASSTPSAASTDTQYF
cdr3_nt: TGTGCCAGCAGCACCCCTAGCGCCGCTAGCACAGATACGCAGTATTTT

v_call: TRBV5-6
clone_size: NA
d_call: NA
j_call: TRBJ2-7
cdr3_aa: CASRSGTRQSYEQYF
cdr3_nt: TGTGCCAGCAGATCCGGGACACGCCAATCCTACGAGCAGTACTTC

v_call: TRBV28
clone_size: many
d_call: NA
j_call: TRBJ2-1
cdr3_aa: CASSTPGAINEQFF
cdr3_nt: TGTGCCAGCAGTACCCCGGGAGCGATCAATGAGCAGTTCTTC

v_call: TRBV4-1
clone_size: NA
d_call: NA
j_call: TRBJ1-5
cdr3_aa: CASSQTGGAGQPQHF
cdr3_nt: TGCGCCAGCAGCCAAACGGGGGGCGCGGGTCAGCCCCAGCATTTT

v_call: TRBV6-6
clone_size: NA
d_call: NA
j_call: TRBJ2-3
cdr3_aa: CASSKPGDPSTDTQYF
cdr3_nt: TGTGCCAGCAGTAAGCCGGGGGACCCAAGCACAGATACGCAGTATTTT

v_call: TRBV4-1
clone_size: NA
d_call: TRBD2
j_call: TRBJ2-1
cdr3_aa: CASSQDRTSGRVSSYNEQFF
cdr3_nt: TGCGCCAGCAGCCAAGATCGGACTAGCGGGAGGGTGAGCTCCTACAATGAGCAGTTCTTC

v_call: TRBV27
clone_size: NA
d_call: NA
j_call: TRBJ1-1
cdr3_aa: CASSSYETGNTEAFF
cdr3_nt: TGTGCCAGCAGTTCCTACGAGACAGGGAACACTGAAGCTTTCTTT

v_call: TRBV5-1
clone_size: NA
d_call: TRBD1
j_call: TRBJ2-7
cdr3_aa: CASSSGQGSYEQYF
cdr3_nt: TGCGCCAGCAGCTCGGGACAGGGGTCCTACGAGCAGTACTTC

v_call: TRBV5-1
clone_size: once
d_call: TRBD1
j_call: TRBJ2-1
cdr3_aa: CASSYRGVDNEQFF
cdr3_nt: TGCGCCAGCAGCTACAGGGGAGTCGATAATGAGCAGTTCTTC

v_call: TRBV28
clone_size: once
d_call: NA
j_call: TRBJ1-6
cdr3_aa: CASKEVGPHSPLHF
cdr3_nt: TGTGCCAGCAAAGAAGTGGGGCCCCATTCACCCCTCCACTTT

v_call: TRBV30
clone_size: NA
d_call: NA
j_call: TRBJ1-3
cdr3_aa: CAWHSGVSGNTIYF
cdr3_nt: TGTGCCTGGCATAGCGGAGTCTCTGGAAACACCATATATTTT

v_call: TRBV2
clone_size: NA
d_call: NA
j_call: TRBJ2-7
cdr3_aa: CASSDQSSYEQYF
cdr3_nt: TGTGCCAGCAGCGACCAGTCTAGCTACGAGCAGTACTTC

v_call: TRBV12-2
clone_size: NA
d_call: NA
j_call: TRBJ2-7
cdr3_aa: CARTDMGLAGQQSYEQYF
cdr3_nt: TGTGCAAGGACCGATATGGGACTAGCGGGACAACAATCCTACGAGCAGTACTTC

v_call: TRBV19
clone_size: NA
d_call: TRBD2
j_call: TRBJ2-7
cdr3_aa: CASSLTTSGSFEQYF
cdr3_nt: TGTGCCAGTAGTCTAACGACTAGCGGGAGCTTCGAGCAGTACTTC

v_call: TRBV18
clone_size: NA
d_call: TRBD2
j_call: TRBJ2-7
cdr3_aa: CASSLTPSGRTDEQYF
cdr3_nt: TGTGCCAGCTCACTAACTCCAAGCGGGAGGACAGACGAGCAGTACTTC

v_call: TRBV5-1
clone_size: NA
d_call: NA
j_call: TRBJ2-1
cdr3_aa: CASSLAESSYNEQFF
cdr3_nt: TGCGCCAGCAGCTTGGCCGAGAGCTCCTACAATGAGCAGTTCTTC

v_call: TRBV19
clone_size: NA
d_call: NA
j_call: TRBJ2-4
cdr3_aa: CASSILGSGSGLNIQYF
cdr3_nt: TGTGCCAGTAGTATTTTAGGTTCGGGGAGCGGGCTAAACATTCAGTACTTC

v_call: TRBV7-9
clone_size: NA
d_call: TRBD1
j_call: TRBJ1-4
cdr3_aa: CASSLGTGDNEKLFF
cdr3_nt: TGTGCCAGCAGCTTAGGGACAGGAGATAATGAAAAACTGTTTTTT

v_call: TRBV7-9
clone_size: NA
d_call: TRBD2
j_call: TRBJ2-7
cdr3_aa: CASSPGGGGYEVYEQYF
cdr3_nt: TGTGCCAGCAGCCCCGGGGGGGGAGGATATGAGGTCTACGAGCAGTACTTC

v_call: TRBV7-9
clone_size: few
d_call: TRBD1
j_call: TRBJ1-2
cdr3_aa: CASSSRTGYDYGYTF
cdr3_nt: TGTGCCAGCAGCTCGAGGACAGGGTACGACTATGGCTACACCTTC

v_call: TRBV11-2
clone_size: NA
d_call: TRBD2
j_call: TRBJ2-7
cdr3_aa: CASSLEGTKSYEQYF
cdr3_nt: TGTGCCAGCAGCTTAGAAGGGACTAAATCCTACGAGCAGTACTTC

v_call: TRBV19
clone_size: NA
d_call: NA
j_call: TRBJ2-7
cdr3_aa: CASSIRQGKGYEQYF
cdr3_nt: TGTGCCAGTAGTATAAGGCAGGGGAAAGGATACGAGCAGTACTTC

v_call: TRBV7-2
clone_size: NA
d_call: NA
j_call: TRBJ2-3
cdr3_aa: CASSPRGLPFEDTQYF
cdr3_nt: TGTGCCAGCAGCCCGCGGGGTCTGCCCTTTGAAGATACGCAGTATTTT

v_call: TRBV2
clone_size: NA
d_call: TRBD1
j_call: TRBJ2-1
cdr3_aa: CASSDTGGFYNEQFF
cdr3_nt: TGTGCCAGCAGTGATACAGGGGGCTTTTACAATGAGCAGTTCTTC

v_call: TRBV18
clone_size: NA
d_call: NA
j_call: TRBJ2-6
cdr3_aa: CASSPNTGSTGANVLTF
cdr3_nt: TGTGCCAGCTCGCCCAATACAGGGAGCACTGGGGCCAACGTCCTGACTTTC

v_call: TRBV7-2
clone_size: NA
d_call: NA
j_call: TRBJ1-5
cdr3_aa: CASSPMSGNQPQHF
cdr3_nt: TGTGCCAGCAGCCCCATGTCGGGTAATCAGCCCCAGCATTTT

v_call: TRBV7-6
clone_size: once
d_call: TRBD2
j_call: TRBJ2-7
cdr3_aa: CASSLGAGVLNEQYF
cdr3_nt: TGTGCCAGCAGCTTAGGCGCGGGAGTCCTTAACGAGCAGTACTTC

v_call: TRBV30
clone_size: NA
d_call: TRBD1
j_call: TRBJ1-2
cdr3_aa: CAWSLIGTGIYYGYTF
cdr3_nt: TGTGCCTGGAGTCTTATTGGGACAGGGATTTACTATGGCTACACCTTC

v_call: TRBV29-1
clone_size: NA
d_call: NA
j_call: TRBJ2-2
cdr3_aa: CSVEDRRTGWYANTGELFF
cdr3_nt: TGCAGCGTTGAAGATCGTCGTACAGGGTGGTACGCGAACACCGGGGAGCTGTTTTTT

v_call: TRBV7-9
clone_size: NA
d_call: NA
j_call: TRBJ2-2
cdr3_aa: CASSFQGTGELFF
cdr3_nt: TGTGCCAGCAGCTTCCAGGGAACCGGGGAGCTGTTTTTT